The 4 T cell receptor beta chains reported below all come from one sample, sequenced in a study of blood T cell repertoires in COVID-19. Assay used: immunoSEQ multiplex PCR; TCRdb lists only in-frame clones, some missing. Of a few hundred thousand clones in the sample, around 85% were seen once. Source material: peripheral blood. The source is a woman aged 18 to 35 with acute or convalescent COVID-19.

CDR3 amino acids: CASRPGQRAYEQYF. CDR3 coding DNA: TGTGCCAGCAGACCGGGACAGCGAGCCTACGAGCAGTACTTC. The gene calls are TRBV6-5 and TRBJ2-7, with 7 bases that match TRBD1. The V gene's germline CDR1 is MNHEY and CDR2 SVGAGI. V lost 6 bases and J lost 2; bases outside the gene matches: 7. The CDR3 covers 14 residues.

The chain carries TRBV19 and TRBJ1-2; D remains ambiguous. Trimming took off 3 bases at V and 5 bases at J, with 16 bases between the two ends. Germline CDR1 is LNHDA and CDR2 is SQIVND (reference sequence). The CDR3 sequence is 15 residues long. CDR3 DNA: TGTGCCAGTAGTATTGCCTCTGCCAGGCTGTATGGCTACACCTTC. It yields the protein CASSIASARLYGYTF.

This rearrangement joins TRBV3-1 (or the pseudogene TRBV3-2) to TRBJ1-6; D call uncertain. CDR3 length equals 16 residues. CDR1 and CDR2 from the germline V gene are LGHDT and YNNKEL (reference sequence). V lost 2 bases to trimming and J lost 0 bases, with 8 bases between them. The CDR3 spells CASSQLGHSYNSPLHF. The CDR3 DNA sequence: TGTGCCAGCAGCCAACTTGGCCACTCCTATAATTCACCCCTCCACTTT.

The table lists this clone with a few counts. The V call is TRBV7-2, the J call TRBJ1-2; TRBD1 matches 10 bases. V lost 1 base to trimming and J lost 4 bases; unmatched junction nucleotides: 0. The CDR3 has 14 residues. CDR1 and CDR2 from the germline V gene are SGHTA and FQGNSA. The CDR3, as DNA: TGTGCCAGCAGCTTAGGGACAGGGGGCTATGGCTACACCTTC. Encoded protein: CASSLGTGGYGYTF.